These T cell receptor beta chains were read from a single sample in a study of CD8+CD57+ T cells in acquired aplastic anemia. TCRdb itself ran the reads through MiXCR, one entry per CDR3 protein. Of over 150,000 distinct CDR3 sequences in the sample, less than 65% are singletons; the top ten hold about 42%. Material for sequencing was sorted CD4+, CD8+, or CD8+CD57+ T cells (not recorded which) from PBMCs. These receptors were obtained from a human donor with aplastic anemia. The CDR3 runs from the conserved cysteine through the conserved F or W. A D gene is named only where the DNA matches it firmly. Rows give clone size only sometimes, using once, few, many, or a class for an expanded clone.

.	.	TRBJ1-1	TRBV7-8	CASKKAYRNTEAFF	TGTGCCAGCAAGAAGGCCTATCGGAACACTGAAGCTTTCTTT
once	TRBD1	TRBJ1-3	TRBV5-1	CASSLAGTVYGNTIYF	TGCGCCAGCAGCTTAGCAGGGACAGTATATGGAAACACCATATATTTT
.	.	TRBJ2-3	TRBV10-1	CASSEQIADTQYF	TGCGCCAGCAGTGAGCAAATTGCAGATACGCAGTATTTT
.	.	TRBJ2-7	TRBV19	CASSIGYTYEQYF	TGTGCCAGTAGTATAGGTTATACCTACGAGCAGTACTTC
.	.	TRBJ2-5	TRBV14	CASSRGYRETQYF	TGTGCCAGCAGCCGAGGGTATCGAGAGACCCAGTACTTC
once	.	TRBJ1-2	TRBV5-1	CASSSDTVYGYTF	TGCGCCAGCAGCTCAGACACAGTCTATGGCTACACCTTC
few	.	TRBJ2-7	TRBV15	CATSRGTGGGLEQYF	TGTGCCACCAGCAGAGGAACAGGGGGGGGTCTCGAGCAGTACTTC
.	.	TRBJ1-6	TRBV20-1	CSARDSRQGDLSPLHF	TGCAGTGCTAGAGATTCTCGGCAGGGAGATCTTTCACCCCTCCACTTT
.	.	TRBJ1-2	TRBV10-1	CASSDKWGQGIPYGYTF	TGCGCCAGCAGTGATAAGTGGGGCCAGGGAATTCCTTATGGCTACACCTTC
.	.	TRBJ2-5	TRBV24-1	CATLALSMLPQETQYF	TGTGCCACCTTAGCACTCTCCATGTTACCCCAAGAGACCCAGTACTTC
.	.	TRBJ1-3	TRBV7-2	CASARTSGNTIYF	TGTGCCAGCGCACGGACCTCTGGAAACACCATATATTTT
.	.	TRBJ1-1	TRBV29-1	CSVVARMNTEAFF	TGCAGCGTTGTAGCCAGAATGAACACTGAAGCTTTCTTT
many	.	TRBJ1-3	TRBV7-9	CASSLPPSGNTIYF	TGTGCCAGCAGCTTACCCCCCTCTGGAAACACCATATATTTT
.	TRBD1	TRBJ2-7	TRBV7-2	CASSTNGQGYEQYF	TGTGCCAGCAGTACCAACGGACAGGGCTACGAGCAGTACTTC
many	.	TRBJ2-2	TRBV19	CASSIDWREGTGELFF	TGTGCCAGTAGTATAGATTGGAGGGAAGGTACCGGGGAGCTGTTTTTT
few	TRBD2	TRBJ2-1	TRBV7-3	CASSLGPGLDSSGEQFF	TGTGCCAGCAGCTTAGGGCCGGGACTAGATTCGTCGGGGGAGCAGTTCTTC
many	TRBD2	TRBJ2-5	TRBV25-1	CASSIAGTSGGNQETQYF	TGTGCCAGCAGCATAGCAGGGACTAGCGGGGGAAACCAAGAGACCCAGTACTTC
.	.	TRBJ1-1	TRBV15	CATSRSDTEAFF	TGTGCCACCAGCAGAAGTGACACTGAAGCTTTCTTT
.	.	TRBJ1-1	TRBV7-6	CASSLVPDRIVLAFF	TGTGCCAGCAGCTTAGTTCCGGACAGAATCGTTTTGGCTTTCTTT
.	.	TRBJ2-5	TRBV7-6	CASRPTTGETQYF	TGTGCCAGCAGGCCCACAACAGGGGAGACCCAGTACTTC
.	TRBD2	TRBJ2-2	TRBV9	CASSVLAANTGELFF	TGTGCCAGCAGCGTACTAGCGGCGAACACCGGGGAGCTGTTTTTT
once	TRBD2	TRBJ2-7	TRBV9	CASSQDQGGGTPYEQYF	TGCGCCAGCAGCCAAGATCAGGGCGGGGGGACGCCCTACGAGCAGTACTTC
many	.	TRBJ2-3	TRBV2	CASSRRGSEEDTQYF	TGTGCCAGCAGCCGGCGGGGCTCTGAGGAGGATACGCAGTATTTT
.	TRBD1	TRBJ2-2	TRBV7-3	CASSFWSGTGETGELFF	TGTGCCAGCAGCTTTTGGTCGGGGACAGGGGAGACCGGGGAGCTGTTTTTT
.	TRBD2	TRBJ2-1	TRBV24-1	CATSAPAAGTRNEQFF	TGTGCCACCAGTGCCCCTGCAGCGGGAACTAGGAATGAGCAGTTCTTC
.	.	TRBJ1-1	TRBV12-3/TRBV12-4	CASSLSGAMGAFF	TGTGCCAGCAGTTTGAGTGGGGCGATGGGAGCTTTCTTT
.	TRBD2	TRBJ2-3	TRBV3-1	CASSQGLAGATDTQYF	TGTGCCAGCAGCCAAGGACTAGCGGGGGCAACAGATACGCAGTATTTT
few	TRBD2	TRBJ2-7	TRBV30	CAWGTSYSGEQHF	TGTGCCTGGGGGACTAGCTACTCGGGCGAGCAGCACTTC
few	.	TRBJ2-7	TRBV5-6	CASSLSRYEQYF	TGTGCCAGCAGCTTGAGTCGGTACGAGCAGTACTTC
.	.	TRBJ1-1	TRBV19	CASSIDQTMNTEAFF	TGTGCCAGTAGTATAGACCAGACAATGAACACTGAAGCTTTCTTT
.	.	TRBJ1-2	TRBV10-2	CASSWSAVAGGYTF	TGTGCCAGCAGTTGGAGTGCAGTAGCGGGGGGCTACACCTTC
few	TRBD1	TRBJ1-5	TRBV20-1	CSARDRGFSQPQHF	TGCAGTGCGCGGGACAGGGGGTTTAGTCAGCCCCAGCATTTT
.	.	TRBJ2-5	TRBV2	CASRQVWDEETQYF	TGTGCCAGTAGACAGGTGTGGGACGAAGAGACCCAGTACTTC
.	.	TRBJ1-6	TRBV7-9	CASSPYAGVDSPLHF	TGTGCCAGCAGCCCCTACGCGGGGGTCGATTCACCCCTCCACTTT
once	TRBD2	TRBJ2-2	TRBV7-3	CASSPLGLAGGWAGELFF	TGTGCCAGCAGCCCCCTCGGACTAGCGGGGGGCTGGGCCGGGGAGCTGTTTTTT
.	.	TRBJ2-1	TRBV19	CASSSSRSSYNEQFF	TGTGCCAGTAGTAGCAGCAGGAGCTCCTACAATGAGCAGTTCTTC
few	TRBD2	TRBJ2-5	TRBV7-2	CASSSRGGSETQYF	TGTGCCAGCAGCTCCCGGGGGGGGTCGGAGACCCAGTACTTC
.	TRBD2	TRBJ2-3	TRBV11-3	CASSPGTSWRTDTQYF	TGTGCCAGCAGCCCCGGGACTAGTTGGCGGACAGATACGCAGTATTTT
.	TRBD1	TRBJ2-7	TRBV20-1	CSAIPGTGGDEQYF	TGCAGTGCTATACCCGGGACAGGGGGCGACGAGCAGTACTTC
.	.	TRBJ2-5	TRBV19	CASRREETQYF	TGTGCCAGTCGCAGGGAAGAGACCCAGTACTTC
.	.	TRBJ1-2	TRBV7-8	CASSLDELSIYGYTF	TGTGCCAGCAGCTTAGACGAGTTGTCTATCTATGGCTACACCTTC
.	.	TRBJ1-1	TRBV7-3	CASSWGLSNTEAFF	TGTGCCAGCAGCTGGGGACTTTCTAACACTGAAGCTTTCTTT
few	.	TRBJ2-7	TRBV15	CATSREDLTYGYEQYF	TGTGCCACCAGCAGAGAGGACCTGACGTATGGCTACGAGCAGTACTTC
many	.	TRBJ2-3	TRBV7-8	CASSLAPDNTDTQYF	TGTGCCAGCAGCTTAGCGCCGGACAACACAGATACGCAGTATTTT
.	.	TRBJ2-5	TRBV12-3/TRBV12-4	CASRDTGRETQYF	TGTGCCAGCCGGGACACAGGCAGGGAGACCCAGTACTTC
.	TRBD2	TRBJ2-5	TRBV29-1	CGVEVVAGGTQYF	TGCGGCGTTGAAGTGGTTGCGGGGGGGACCCAGTACTTC
.	.	TRBJ2-1	TRBV27	CASSFVPGVPYNEQFF	TGTGCCAGCAGTTTTGTCCCGGGGGTCCCCTACAATGAGCAGTTCTTC
.	.	TRBJ2-3	TRBV10-3	CAISDSERTEGDTQYF	TGTGCCATCAGTGACTCGGAGAGGACCGAAGGAGATACGCAGTATTTT
few	TRBD1	TRBJ1-4	TRBV6-6	CASSRRDRVNEKLFF	TGTGCCAGCAGTCGCCGGGACAGGGTTAATGAAAAACTGTTTTTT
many	.	TRBJ2-1	TRBV5-8	CASSRSGNEQFF	TGTGCCAGCAGCCGTAGCGGAAATGAGCAGTTCTTC
.	TRBD2	TRBJ2-1	TRBV7-2	CDSSPGGVAGAAQFF	TGTGACAGCAGCCCGGGGGGAGTGGCGGGAGCTGCGCAGTTCTTC
.	TRBD1	TRBJ1-2	TRBV24-1	CATSDSGTGGGYTF	TGTGCCACCAGTGACTCCGGGACAGGGGGCGGCTACACCTTC
few	.	TRBJ2-7	TRBV2	CASSQTENYEQYF	TGTGCCAGCAGTCAGACAGAAAACTACGAGCAGTACTTC
.	.	TRBJ1-1	TRBV7-9	CASSRTAEAFF	TGTGCCAGCAGCCGGACAGCTGAAGCTTTCTTT
.	TRBD1	TRBJ1-1	TRBV2	CASSEYQGGTEAFF	TGTGCCAGCAGTGAATATCAGGGGGGCACTGAAGCTTTCTTT
.	TRBD1	TRBJ1-1	TRBV15	CATSQRQGGTEAFF	TGTGCCACCAGCCAACGACAGGGAGGGACTGAAGCTTTCTTT
few	.	TRBJ2-7	TRBV7-2	CASSLSSLGEQYF	TGTGCCAGCAGCTTATCTAGCCTGGGCGAGCAGTACTTC
.	TRBD1	TRBJ2-5	TRBV7-2	CASSIGTVATQYF	TGTGCCAGCAGCATCGGGACAGTAGCGACCCAGTACTTC
.	TRBD1	TRBJ1-2	TRBV2	CASSSQGPDGYTF	TGTGCCAGCAGTTCACAGGGGCCGGATGGCTACACCTTC